This T cell receptor beta chain was identified in a study of T cell responses to AZD1222 COVID-19 vaccine. Study-wide results and caveats: Females outnumbered males among donors, who were mostly white British; clonal diversity was possibly underestimated.

This clone was detected a few times. Its antigen remains unknown. Profiled with immunoSEQ multiplex PCR; TCRdb holds only in-frame clones, not every one. The sample has some 150,000 clones; about nine tenths are singletons. The ends were cut back, 3 bases at V and 1 base at J, with 3 bases in the middle. This CDR3 contains 12 residues. Per germline, CDR1 ENHRY and CDR2 SYGVKD. This specimen consisted of peripheral blood, obtained 28 days after the second dose of the MenACWY control vaccine. The chain is built from TRBV10-3 and TRBJ1-2; D uncertain. The sequence was obtained from an adult who received the MenACWY meningococcal vaccine as a control. The CDR3 sequence: CAISEDNYGYTF. The CDR3 bases are TGTGCCATCAGTGAAGATAACTATGGCTACACCTTC.